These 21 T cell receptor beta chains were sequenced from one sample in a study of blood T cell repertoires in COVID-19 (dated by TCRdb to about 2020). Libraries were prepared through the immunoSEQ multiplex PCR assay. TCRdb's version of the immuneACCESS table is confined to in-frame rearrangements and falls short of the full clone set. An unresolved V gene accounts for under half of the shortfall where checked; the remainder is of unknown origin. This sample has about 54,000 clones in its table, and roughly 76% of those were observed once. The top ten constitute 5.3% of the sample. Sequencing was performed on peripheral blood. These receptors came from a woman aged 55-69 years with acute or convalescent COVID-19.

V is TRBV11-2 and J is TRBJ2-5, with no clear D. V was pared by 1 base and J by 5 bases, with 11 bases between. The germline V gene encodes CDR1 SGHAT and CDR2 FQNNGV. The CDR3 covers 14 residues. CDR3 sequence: CASSLGGSRETQYF. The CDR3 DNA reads TGTGCCAGCAGCTTAGGTGGTAGTCGTGAGACCCAGTACTTC.

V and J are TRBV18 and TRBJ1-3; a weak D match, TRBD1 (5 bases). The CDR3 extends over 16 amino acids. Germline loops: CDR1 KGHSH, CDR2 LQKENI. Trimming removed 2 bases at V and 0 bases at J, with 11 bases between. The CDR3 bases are TGTGCCAGCTCACCAACGGGACTCGGCTCTGGAAACACCATATATTTT. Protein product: CASSPTGLGSGNTIYF.

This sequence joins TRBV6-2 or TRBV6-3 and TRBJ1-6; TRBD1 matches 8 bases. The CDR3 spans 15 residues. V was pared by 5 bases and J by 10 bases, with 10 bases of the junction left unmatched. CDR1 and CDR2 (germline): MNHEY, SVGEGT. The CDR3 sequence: CASSSGTGRRSPLHF. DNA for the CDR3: TGTGCCAGCAGTAGCGGGACAGGTCGGAGATCACCCCTCCACTTT.

CDR3 coding DNA: TGCAGCGCAGGGACTAGCGGGACCTACGAGCAGTACTTC. This gives the protein CSAGTSGTYEQYF. This chain links TRBV29-1 with TRBJ2-7; 13 bases line up with TRBD2. Germline loops: CDR1 SQVTM, CDR2 ANQGSEA. V lost 7 bases and J lost 2; bases outside the gene matches: 2. This CDR3 has 13 residues.

The CDR3: CASSPGRDNYGYTF. The CDR3 coding sequence is TGTGCCAGCTCACCCGGGAGGGATAACTATGGCTACACCTTC. The chain joins TRBV18 to TRBJ1-2; no definite D call. Germline V gene data show CDR1 as KGHSH and CDR2 as LQKENI. The length of the CDR3 is 14 residues. Trimming removed 3 bases at V and 1 base at J, with 9 bases between.

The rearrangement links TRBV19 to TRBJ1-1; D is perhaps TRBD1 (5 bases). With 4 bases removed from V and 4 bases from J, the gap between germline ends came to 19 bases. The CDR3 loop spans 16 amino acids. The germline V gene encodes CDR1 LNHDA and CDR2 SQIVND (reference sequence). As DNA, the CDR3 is TGTGCCAGTAGTACCTTTGGGTGGGGCATGGGCACTGAAGCTTTCTTT. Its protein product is CASSTFGWGMGTEAFF.

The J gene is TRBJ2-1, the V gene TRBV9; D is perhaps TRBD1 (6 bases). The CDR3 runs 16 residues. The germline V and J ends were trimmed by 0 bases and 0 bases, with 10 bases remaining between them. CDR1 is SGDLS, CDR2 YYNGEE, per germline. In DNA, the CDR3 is TGTGCCAGCAGCGTAGGGGGGCAGAGCTCCTACAATGAGCAGTTCTTC. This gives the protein CASSVGGQSSYNEQFF.

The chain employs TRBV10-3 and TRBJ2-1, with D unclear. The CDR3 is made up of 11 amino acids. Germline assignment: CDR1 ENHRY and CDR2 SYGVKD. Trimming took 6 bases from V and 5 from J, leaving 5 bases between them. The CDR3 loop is CAISVNNEQFF. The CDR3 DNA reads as TGTGCCATCAGCGTAAACAATGAGCAGTTCTTC.

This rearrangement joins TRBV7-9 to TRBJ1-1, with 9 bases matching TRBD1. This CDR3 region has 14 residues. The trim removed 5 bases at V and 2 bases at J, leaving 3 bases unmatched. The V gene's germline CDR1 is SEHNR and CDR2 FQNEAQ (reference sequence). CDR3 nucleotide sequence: TGTGCCAGCAGCATGACAGGGGGAAACACTGAAGCTTTCTTT. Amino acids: CASSMTGGNTEAFF.

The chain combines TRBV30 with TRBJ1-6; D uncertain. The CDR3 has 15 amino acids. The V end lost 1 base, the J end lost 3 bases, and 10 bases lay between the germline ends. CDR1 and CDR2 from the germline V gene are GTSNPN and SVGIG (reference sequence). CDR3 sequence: CAWSASGNYNSPLHF. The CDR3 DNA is TGTGCCTGGAGTGCTTCGGGGAACTATAATTCACCCCTCCACTTT.

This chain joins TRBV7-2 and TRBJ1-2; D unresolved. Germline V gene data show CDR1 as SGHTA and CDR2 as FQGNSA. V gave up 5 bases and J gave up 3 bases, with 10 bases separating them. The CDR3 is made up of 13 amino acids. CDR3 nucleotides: TGTGCCAGCAGCCCCGAGGAGGACTATGGCTACACCTTC. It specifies CASSPEEDYGYTF.

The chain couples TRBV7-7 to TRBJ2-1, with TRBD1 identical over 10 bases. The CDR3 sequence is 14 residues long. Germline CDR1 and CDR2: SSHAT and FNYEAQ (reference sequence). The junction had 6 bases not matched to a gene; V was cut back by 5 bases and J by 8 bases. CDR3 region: CASSPRGTGDEQFF. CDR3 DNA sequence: TGTGCCAGCAGCCCAAGGGGGACAGGGGATGAGCAGTTCTTC.

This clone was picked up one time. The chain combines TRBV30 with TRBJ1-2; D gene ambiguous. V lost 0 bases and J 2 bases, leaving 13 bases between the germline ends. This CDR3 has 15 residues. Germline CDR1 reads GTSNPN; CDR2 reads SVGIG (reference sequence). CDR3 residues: CAWSVLVWANYGYTF. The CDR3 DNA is TGTGCCTGGAGTGTACTGGTATGGGCAAACTATGGCTACACCTTC.

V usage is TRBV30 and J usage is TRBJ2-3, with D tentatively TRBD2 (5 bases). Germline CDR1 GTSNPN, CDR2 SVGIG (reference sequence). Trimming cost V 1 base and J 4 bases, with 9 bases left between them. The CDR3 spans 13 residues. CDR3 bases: TGTGCCTGGAGTGAGGCTAGCCCAGATACGCAGTATTTT. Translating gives CAWSEASPDTQYF.

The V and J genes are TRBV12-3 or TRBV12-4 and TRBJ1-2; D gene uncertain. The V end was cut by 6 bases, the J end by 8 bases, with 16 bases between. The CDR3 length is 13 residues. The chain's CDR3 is CASRPSVREGYTF. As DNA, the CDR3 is TGTGCCAGCAGGCCGTCGGTACGGGAAGGCTACACCTTC.

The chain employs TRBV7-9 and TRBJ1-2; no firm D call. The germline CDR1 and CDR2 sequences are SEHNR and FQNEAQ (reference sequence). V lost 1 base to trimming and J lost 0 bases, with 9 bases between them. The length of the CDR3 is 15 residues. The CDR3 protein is CASSLEHNSNYGYTF. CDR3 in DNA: TGTGCCAGCAGCTTAGAACATAATTCTAACTATGGCTACACCTTC.

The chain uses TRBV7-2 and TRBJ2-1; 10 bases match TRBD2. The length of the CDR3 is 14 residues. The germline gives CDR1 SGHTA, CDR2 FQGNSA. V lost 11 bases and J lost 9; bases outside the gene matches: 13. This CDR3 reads CACGRLAGVSEQFF. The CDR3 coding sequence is TGTGCCTGCGGACGGCTAGCGGGGGTAAGTGAGCAGTTCTTC. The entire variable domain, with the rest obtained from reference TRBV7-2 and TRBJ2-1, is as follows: GAGVSQSPSNKVTEKGKDVELRCDPISGHTALYWYRQSLGQGLEFLIYFQGNSAPDKSGLPSDRFSAERTGGSVSTLTIQRTQQEDSAVYLCACGRLAGVSEQFFGPGTRLTVL.

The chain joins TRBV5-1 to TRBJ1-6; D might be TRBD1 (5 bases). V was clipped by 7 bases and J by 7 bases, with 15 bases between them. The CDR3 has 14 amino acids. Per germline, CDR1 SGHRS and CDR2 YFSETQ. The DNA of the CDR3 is TGCGCCAGCGCCGATGCGGGGGGGAATTCACCCCTCCACTTT. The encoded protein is CASADAGGNSPLHF.

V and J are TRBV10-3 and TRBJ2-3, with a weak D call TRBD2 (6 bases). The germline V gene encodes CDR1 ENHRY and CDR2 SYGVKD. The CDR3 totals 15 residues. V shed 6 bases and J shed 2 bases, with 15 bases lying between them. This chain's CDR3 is CAIRRDSRNTDTQYF. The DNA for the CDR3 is TGTGCCATCAGGCGGGACTCTCGGAACACAGATACGCAGTATTTT.

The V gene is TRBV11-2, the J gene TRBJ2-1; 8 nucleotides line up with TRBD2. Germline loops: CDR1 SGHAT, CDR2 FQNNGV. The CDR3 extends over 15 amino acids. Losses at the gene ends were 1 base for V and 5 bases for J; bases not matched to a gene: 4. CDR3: CASSLVRGGHNEQFF. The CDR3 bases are TGTGCCAGCAGCTTAGTCCGGGGGGGACACAATGAGCAGTTCTTC. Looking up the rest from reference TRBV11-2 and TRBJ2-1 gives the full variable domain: EAGVAQSPRYKIIEKRQSVAFWCNPISGHATLYWYQQILGQGPKLLIQFQNNGVVDDSQLPKDRFSAERLKGVDSTLKIQPAKLEDSAVYLCASSLVRGGHNEQFFGPGTRLTVL.

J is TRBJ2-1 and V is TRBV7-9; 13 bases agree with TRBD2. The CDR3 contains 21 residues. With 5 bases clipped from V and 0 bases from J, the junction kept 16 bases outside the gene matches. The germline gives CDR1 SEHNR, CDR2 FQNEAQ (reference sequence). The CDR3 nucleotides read TGTGCCAGCAGCAGGTCCGGGACTAGCGGGACAGTCCACAGCTCCTACAATGAGCAGTTCTTC. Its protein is CASSRSGTSGTVHSSYNEQFF.